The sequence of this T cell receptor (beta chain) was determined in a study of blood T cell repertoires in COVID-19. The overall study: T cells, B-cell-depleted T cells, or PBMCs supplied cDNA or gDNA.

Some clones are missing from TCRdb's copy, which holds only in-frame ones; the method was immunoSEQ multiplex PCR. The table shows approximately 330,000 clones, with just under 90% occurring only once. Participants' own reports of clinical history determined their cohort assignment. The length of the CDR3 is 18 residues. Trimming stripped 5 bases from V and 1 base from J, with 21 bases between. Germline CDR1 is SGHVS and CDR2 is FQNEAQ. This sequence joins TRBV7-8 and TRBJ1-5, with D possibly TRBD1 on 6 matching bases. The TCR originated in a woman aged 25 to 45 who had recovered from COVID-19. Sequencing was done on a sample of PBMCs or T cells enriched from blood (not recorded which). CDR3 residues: CASSPNFDWTASNQPQHF. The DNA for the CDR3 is TGTGCCAGCAGCCCGAACTTTGATTGGACAGCCAGCAATCAGCCCCAGCATTTT.